This is a list of T cell receptor beta chains from one sample in a study of CD8 T cells in ankylosing spondylitis. TCRdb reanalysed the 5' RACE reads using MiXCR and keeps one entry per CDR3 protein. Among fewer than 250,000 distinct CDR3 sequences, about 18% were seen once, and the ten largest hold approximately 40%. Material: blood, either unsorted or a sorted T cell fraction (not recorded which). The origin of the receptors is a male donor with ankylosing spondylitis. Both conserved end residues are part of each CDR3. Each record gives: clone size, V gene, J gene, D gene, CDR3 protein, CDR3 DNA. A D gene is named only where the DNA matches it firmly. Size values are once, few and many counts, or a class for expanded clones, and some rows have none.

>.|TRBV7-9|TRBJ2-1|.
CASSLGRSYNEQFF
TGTGCCAGCAGCTTGGGCAGATCCTACAATGAGCAGTTCTTC
>.|TRBV11-2|TRBJ1-1|TRBD1
CASSFDREGRNTEAFF
TGTGCCAGCAGCTTCGACAGGGAAGGGAGGAACACTGAAGCTTTCTTT
>few|TRBV4-1|TRBJ2-3|.
CASSQDGGGPPDTQYF
TGCGCCAGCAGCCAAGATGGGGGGGGCCCCCCAGATACGCAGTATTTT
>.|TRBV11-2|TRBJ2-7|.
CASSPTSRTYEQYF
TGTGCCAGCAGCCCGACAAGTAGAACATACGAGCAGTACTTC
>.|TRBV13|TRBJ2-1|TRBD1
CASSVRIQGVNEQFF
TGTGCCAGCAGCGTTCGGATACAGGGGGTCAATGAGCAGTTCTTC
>.|TRBV29-1|TRBJ2-3|.
CSVDGQNTDTQYF
TGCAGCGTTGACGGGCAGAACACAGATACGCAGTATTTT
>few|TRBV3-1|TRBJ2-1|TRBD2
CASSQEVVAGGQFF
TGTGCCAGCAGCCAAGAAGTGGTAGCGGGAGGGCAGTTCTTC
>few|TRBV27|TRBJ2-1|TRBD2
CASSTSGMGYNEQFF
TGTGCCAGCAGTACGAGCGGGATGGGTTACAATGAGCAGTTCTTC
>few|TRBV7-9|TRBJ1-2|.
CASSLNSAGNYGYTF
TGTGCCAGCAGCTTAAACTCGGCAGGGAACTATGGCTACACCTTC
>few|TRBV12-5|TRBJ1-5|.
CASELDDRPQPQHF
TGTGCTAGTGAATTGGACGACCGACCTCAGCCCCAGCATTTT
>many|TRBV4-1|TRBJ1-4|.
CAAIIRVEDEKLFF
TGCGCCGCAATTATCCGGGTGGAGGATGAAAAACTGTTTTTT
>.|TRBV7-9|TRBJ2-4|TRBD2
CASGGTSGIAKNIQYF
TGTGCCAGCGGGGGGACTAGCGGAATAGCCAAAAACATTCAGTACTTC
>.|TRBV19|TRBJ2-1|TRBD2
CASSPTWGLAVDYNEQFF
TGTGCCAGTAGTCCCACCTGGGGACTAGCGGTTGACTACAATGAGCAGTTCTTC
>.|TRBV27|TRBJ2-7|.
CASRELTWESPYEQYF
TGTGCCAGCAGGGAGTTGACATGGGAATCCCCCTACGAGCAGTACTTC
>.|TRBV7-8|TRBJ2-3|TRBD2
CASSSTSGRIDTQYF
TGTGCCAGCAGCTCAACTAGCGGGAGGATAGATACGCAGTATTTT
>.|TRBV27|TRBJ2-6|.
CASSSLSGANVLTF
TGTGCCAGCAGTAGCCTCTCTGGGGCCAACGTCCTGACTTTC
>few|TRBV5-5|TRBJ1-1|.
CASSSGRGYTEAFF
TGTGCCAGCAGCTCTGGCCGGGGGTACACTGAAGCTTTCTTT
>.|TRBV7-8|TRBJ1-6|TRBD1
CASSLETGLHSPLHF
TGTGCCAGCAGCTTAGAGACAGGGCTTCATTCACCCCTCCACTTT
>.|TRBV27|TRBJ2-7|TRBD2
CASSPLAGTSYEQYF
TGTGCCAGCAGCCCCCTAGCGGGGACCTCCTACGAGCAGTACTTC
>few|TRBV27|TRBJ2-5|.
CASAPVKEHFQETQYF
TGTGCCAGCGCCCCAGTGAAGGAGCATTTTCAAGAGACCCAGTACTTC
>few|TRBV12-3/TRBV12-4|TRBJ1-2|.
CASSLVVAYGYTF
TGTGCCAGCAGTTTAGTCGTGGCCTATGGCTACACCTTC
>many|TRBV5-1|TRBJ2-7|.
CASSSKQGHGEQYF
TGCGCCAGCAGCTCGAAACAGGGTCACGGCGAGCAGTACTTC
>.|TRBV5-1|TRBJ2-1|TRBD2
CASSPGGEDMEQFF
TGCGCCAGCAGTCCCGGGGGGGAGGACATGGAGCAGTTCTTC
>few|TRBV6-5|TRBJ1-1|.
CASSYGWGTEAFF
TGTGCCAGCAGTTACGGGTGGGGCACTGAAGCTTTCTTT
>few|TRBV25-1|TRBJ2-1|TRBD2
CASSEDIAGVDEQFF
TGTGCCAGCAGTGAGGACATAGCGGGGGTTGATGAGCAGTTCTTC
>.|TRBV18|TRBJ2-3|.
CASSPDRAATDTQYF
TGTGCCAGCTCACCAGATAGGGCGGCGACAGATACGCAGTATTTT
>.|TRBV5-5|TRBJ2-7|TRBD2
CASSLTSGSNYEQYF
TGTGCCAGCAGCTTGACCAGCGGGAGTAACTACGAGCAGTACTTC
>few|TRBV10-2|TRBJ1-2|.
CATKEAGAGYGYTF
TGCGCCACCAAGGAGGCGGGGGCCGGCTATGGCTACACCTTC
>few|TRBV24-1|TRBJ2-2|.
CATRPANTGELFF
TGTGCCACCAGACCAGCGAATACCGGGGAGCTGTTTTTT
>once|TRBV7-3|TRBJ2-3|TRBD1
CASSSGQGRTDTQYF
TGTGCCAGCAGCTCCGGACAGGGGCGGACAGATACGCAGTATTTT
>few|TRBV25-1|TRBJ1-1|.
CASSEYGAGPNTEAFF
TGTGCCAGCAGTGAATATGGGGCGGGCCCGAACACTGAAGCTTTCTTT
>once|TRBV6-1|TRBJ2-7|TRBD1
CASSEGQIELSYEQYF
TGTGCCAGCAGTGAGGGACAGATAGAGCTCTCCTACGAGCAGTACTTC
>.|TRBV4-1|TRBJ2-5|.
CASSQGTLLEETQYF
TGCGCCAGCAGCCAAGGGACACTCTTGGAAGAGACCCAGTACTTC
>.|TRBV29-1|TRBJ2-2|.
CSVEEQANANTGELFF
TGCAGCGTTGAAGAACAGGCAAACGCGAACACCGGGGAGCTGTTTTTT
>.|TRBV29-1|TRBJ1-2|.
CSISDGLNYGYTF
TGCAGCATATCCGACGGCCTCAACTATGGCTACACCTTC
>.|TRBV5-5|TRBJ1-1|.
CASSPLPLRLDTEAFF
TGTGCCAGCAGCCCCTTGCCGCTTAGGTTGGACACTGAAGCTTTCTTT
>few|TRBV24-1|TRBJ2-2|.
CATSDLLDTGELFF
TGTGCCACCAGTGATTTGCTCGACACCGGGGAGCTGTTTTTT
>few|TRBV25-1|TRBJ2-5|TRBD2
CASSSDGLAEETQYF
TGTGCCAGCAGTTCGGACGGCCTAGCGGAAGAGACCCAGTACTTC
>.|TRBV25-1|TRBJ2-1|.
CASSEYNQKGEQFF
TGTGCCAGCAGTGAATATAACCAAAAGGGTGAGCAGTTCTTC
>.|TRBV4-1|TRBJ1-1|.
CASSQVSGRTEAFF
TGCGCCAGCAGCCAAGTCTCGGGGAGAACTGAAGCTTTCTTT